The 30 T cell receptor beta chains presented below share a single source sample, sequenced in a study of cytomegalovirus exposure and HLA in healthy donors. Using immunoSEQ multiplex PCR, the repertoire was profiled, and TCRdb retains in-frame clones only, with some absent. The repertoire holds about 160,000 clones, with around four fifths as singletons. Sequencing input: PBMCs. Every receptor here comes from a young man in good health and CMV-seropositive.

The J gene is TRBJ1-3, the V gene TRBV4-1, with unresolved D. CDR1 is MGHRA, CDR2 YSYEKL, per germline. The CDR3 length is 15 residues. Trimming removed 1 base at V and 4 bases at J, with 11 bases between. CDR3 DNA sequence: TGCGCCAGCAGCCAAGGTTTACAGAGAGGAAACACCATATATTTT. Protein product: CASSQGLQRGNTIYF.

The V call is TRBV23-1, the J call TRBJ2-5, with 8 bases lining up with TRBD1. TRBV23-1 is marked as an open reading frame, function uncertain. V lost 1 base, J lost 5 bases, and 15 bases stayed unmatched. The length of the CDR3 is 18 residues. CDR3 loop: CASSQFAETGDPEETQYF. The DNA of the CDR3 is TGCGCCAGCAGTCAATTCGCTGAGACAGGGGATCCGGAGGAGACCCAGTACTTC.

CDR3 protein: CASSYGRGGLNEQFF. CDR3 DNA: TGTGCCAGCAGTTACGGCCGGGGGGGCCTCAATGAGCAGTTCTTC. The rearrangement uses TRBV6-5 and TRBJ2-1; 8 bases map to TRBD2. The CDR3 extends over 15 amino acids. Unmatched junction bases numbered 6, after V lost 2 bases and J lost 6 bases. Germline V lookup: CDR1 MNHEY, CDR2 SVGAGI.

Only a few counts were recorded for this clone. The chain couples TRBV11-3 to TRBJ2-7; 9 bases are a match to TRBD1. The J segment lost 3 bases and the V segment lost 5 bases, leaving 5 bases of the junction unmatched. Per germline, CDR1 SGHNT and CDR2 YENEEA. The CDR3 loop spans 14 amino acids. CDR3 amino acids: CASSHRDRDYEQYF. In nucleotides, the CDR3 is TGTGCCAGCAGCCACCGGGACAGGGACTACGAGCAGTACTTC.

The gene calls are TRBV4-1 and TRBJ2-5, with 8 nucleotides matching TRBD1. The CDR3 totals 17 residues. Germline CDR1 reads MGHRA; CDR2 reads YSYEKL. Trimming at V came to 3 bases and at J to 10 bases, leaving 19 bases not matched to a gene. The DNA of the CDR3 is TGCGCCAGCAGCCACCCTAGGGACAGGCCTGAAATGGACCTCCAGTACTTC. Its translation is CASSHPRDRPEMDLQYF.

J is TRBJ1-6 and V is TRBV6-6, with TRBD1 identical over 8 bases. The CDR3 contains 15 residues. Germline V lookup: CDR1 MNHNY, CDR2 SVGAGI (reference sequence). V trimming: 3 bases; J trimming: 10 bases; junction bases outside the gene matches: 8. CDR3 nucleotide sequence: TGTGCCAGCAGTTATATGGGACAGGTTCAGTCACCCCTCCACTTT. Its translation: CASSYMGQVQSPLHF.

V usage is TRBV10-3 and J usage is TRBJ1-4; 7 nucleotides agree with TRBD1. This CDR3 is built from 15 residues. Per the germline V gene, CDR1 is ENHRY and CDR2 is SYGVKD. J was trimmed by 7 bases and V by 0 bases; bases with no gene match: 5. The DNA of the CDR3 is TGTGCCATCAGTGAGTCGACAGGGCGCGCTGAAAAACTGTTTTTT. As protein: CAISESTGRAEKLFF.

CDR3 sequence: CASSSGTGLTDTQYF. In nucleotides, the CDR3 is TGTGCCAGCAGCTCCGGGACAGGGCTCACAGATACGCAGTATTTT. The chain carries TRBV27 and TRBJ2-3, with 9 bases fitting TRBD1. The length of the CDR3 is 15 residues. Germline-derived CDR1 and CDR2 are MNHEY and SMNVEV (reference sequence). The ends lost 6 bases at V and 2 bases at J; junction bases unmatched: 6.

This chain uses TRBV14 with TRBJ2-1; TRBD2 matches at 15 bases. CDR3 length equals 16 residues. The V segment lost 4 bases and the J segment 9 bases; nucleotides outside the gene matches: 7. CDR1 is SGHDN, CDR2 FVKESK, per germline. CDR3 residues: CASSLRTSGGAIEQFF. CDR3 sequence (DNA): TGTGCCAGCAGCCTTCGGACTAGCGGGGGGGCCATTGAGCAGTTCTTC.

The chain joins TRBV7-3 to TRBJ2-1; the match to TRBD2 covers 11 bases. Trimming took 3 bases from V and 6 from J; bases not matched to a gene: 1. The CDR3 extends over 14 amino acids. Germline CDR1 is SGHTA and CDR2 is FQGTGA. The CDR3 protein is CASSFSGGVNEQFF. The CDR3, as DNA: TGTGCCAGCAGCTTTAGCGGGGGGGTCAATGAGCAGTTCTTC.

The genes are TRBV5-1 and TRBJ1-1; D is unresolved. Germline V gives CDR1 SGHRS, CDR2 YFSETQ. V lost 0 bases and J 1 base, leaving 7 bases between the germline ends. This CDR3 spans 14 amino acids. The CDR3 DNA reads TGCGCCAGCAGCTTGGCTGGCAGGAACACTGAAGCTTTCTTT. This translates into CASSLAGRNTEAFF.

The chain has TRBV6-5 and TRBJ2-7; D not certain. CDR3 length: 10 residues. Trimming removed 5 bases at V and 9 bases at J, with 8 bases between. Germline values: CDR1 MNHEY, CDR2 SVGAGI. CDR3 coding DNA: TGTGCCAGCAGTGGGCTCGTGCAGTACTTC. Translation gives CASSGLVQYF.

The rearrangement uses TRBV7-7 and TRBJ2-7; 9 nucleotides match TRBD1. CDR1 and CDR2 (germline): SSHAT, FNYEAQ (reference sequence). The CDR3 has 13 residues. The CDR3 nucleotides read TGTGCTAGTCGCCGGGACAGGGCGTACGAGCAGTACTTC. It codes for CASRRDRAYEQYF.

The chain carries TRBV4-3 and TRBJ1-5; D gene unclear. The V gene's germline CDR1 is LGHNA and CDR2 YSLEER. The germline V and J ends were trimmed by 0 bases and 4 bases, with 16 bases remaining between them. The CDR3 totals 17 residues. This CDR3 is CASSQEAVPPLNQPQHF. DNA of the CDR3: TGCGCCAGCAGCCAAGAGGCTGTCCCACCTCTTAATCAGCCCCAGCATTTT.

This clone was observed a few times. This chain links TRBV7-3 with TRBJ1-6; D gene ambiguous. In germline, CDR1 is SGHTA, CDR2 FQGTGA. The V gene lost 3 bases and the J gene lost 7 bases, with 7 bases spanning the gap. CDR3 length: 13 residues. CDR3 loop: CASSFEGNSPLHF. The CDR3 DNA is TGTGCCAGCAGCTTCGAGGGAAATTCACCCCTCCACTTT.

The CDR3 here is CASSTSGAPGEKLFF. The CDR3 DNA sequence: TGTGCCAGCAGCACCTCGGGAGCCCCAGGGGAAAAACTGTTTTTT. The rearrangement links TRBV7-2 to TRBJ1-4; TRBD1 might be the D (5 bases). Trimming shortened V by 5 bases and J by 8 bases, and 18 bases separated the two germline ends. Germline V gene sequence: CDR1 SGHTA, CDR2 FQGNSA. There are 15 residues in the CDR3.

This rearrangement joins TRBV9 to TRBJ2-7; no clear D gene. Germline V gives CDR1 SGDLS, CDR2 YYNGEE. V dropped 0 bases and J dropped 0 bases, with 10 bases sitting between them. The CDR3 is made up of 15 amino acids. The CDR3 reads CASSVAAAVSYEQYF. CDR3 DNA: TGTGCCAGCAGCGTAGCCGCGGCGGTCTCCTACGAGCAGTACTTC. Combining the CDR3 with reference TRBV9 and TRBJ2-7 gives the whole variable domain DSGVTQTPKHLITATGQRVTLRCSPRSGDLSVYWYQQSLDQGLQFLIQYYNGEERAKGNILERFSAQQFPDLHSELNLSSLELGDSALYFCASSVAAAVSYEQYFGPGTRLTVT.

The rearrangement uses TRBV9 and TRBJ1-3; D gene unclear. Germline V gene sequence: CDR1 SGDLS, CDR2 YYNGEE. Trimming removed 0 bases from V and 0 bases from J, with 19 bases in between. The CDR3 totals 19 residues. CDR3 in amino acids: CASSVGLHQTIISGNTIYF. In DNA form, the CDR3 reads TGTGCCAGCAGCGTAGGTTTACACCAGACTATCATCTCTGGAAACACCATATATTTT. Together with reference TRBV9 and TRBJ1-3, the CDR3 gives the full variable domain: DSGVTQTPKHLITATGQRVTLRCSPRSGDLSVYWYQQSLDQGLQFLIQYYNGEERAKGNILERFSAQQFPDLHSELNLSSLELGDSALYFCASSVGLHQTIISGNTIYFGEGSWLTVV.

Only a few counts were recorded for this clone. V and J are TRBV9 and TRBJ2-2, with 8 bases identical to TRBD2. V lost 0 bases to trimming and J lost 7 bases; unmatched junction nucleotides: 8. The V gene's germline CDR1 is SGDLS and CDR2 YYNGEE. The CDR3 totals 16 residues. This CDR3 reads CASSVGLAGESGELFF. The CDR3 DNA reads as TGTGCCAGCAGCGTAGGTCTAGCGGGTGAAAGCGGGGAGCTGTTTTTT.

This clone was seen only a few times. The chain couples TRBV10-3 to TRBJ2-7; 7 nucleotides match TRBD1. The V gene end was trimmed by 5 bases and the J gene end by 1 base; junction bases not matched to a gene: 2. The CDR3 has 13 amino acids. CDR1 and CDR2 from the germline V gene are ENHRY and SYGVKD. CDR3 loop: CAISPQGSYEQYF. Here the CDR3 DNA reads TGTGCCATCAGTCCACAGGGGTCCTACGAGCAGTACTTC.

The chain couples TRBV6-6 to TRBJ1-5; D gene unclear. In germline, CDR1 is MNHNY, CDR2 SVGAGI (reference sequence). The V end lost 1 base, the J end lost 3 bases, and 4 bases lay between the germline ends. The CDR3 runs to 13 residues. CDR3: CASSYWANQPQHF. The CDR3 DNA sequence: TGTGCCAGCAGTTACTGGGCCAATCAGCCCCAGCATTTT.

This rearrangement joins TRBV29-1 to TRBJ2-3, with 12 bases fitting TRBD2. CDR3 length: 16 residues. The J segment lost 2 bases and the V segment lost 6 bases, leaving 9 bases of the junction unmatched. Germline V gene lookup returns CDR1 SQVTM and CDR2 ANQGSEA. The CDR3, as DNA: TGCAGCGTGAGGGGGACTAGCGGGTTTTTCACAGATACGCAGTATTTT. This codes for CSVRGTSGFFTDTQYF.

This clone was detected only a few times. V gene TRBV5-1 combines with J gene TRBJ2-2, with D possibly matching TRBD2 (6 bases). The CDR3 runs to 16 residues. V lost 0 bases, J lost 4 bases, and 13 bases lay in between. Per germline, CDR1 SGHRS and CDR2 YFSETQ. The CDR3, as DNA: TGCGCCAGCAGCTTGGAAGGGGCGCGGGGCACCGGGGAGCTGTTTTTT. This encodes CASSLEGARGTGELFF. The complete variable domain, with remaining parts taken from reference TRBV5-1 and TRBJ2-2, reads KAGVTQTPRYLIKTRGQQVTLSCSPISGHRSVSWYQQTPGQGLQFLFEYFSETQRNKGNFPGRFSGRQFSNSRSEMNVSTLELGDSALYLCASSLEGARGTGELFFGEGSRLTVL.

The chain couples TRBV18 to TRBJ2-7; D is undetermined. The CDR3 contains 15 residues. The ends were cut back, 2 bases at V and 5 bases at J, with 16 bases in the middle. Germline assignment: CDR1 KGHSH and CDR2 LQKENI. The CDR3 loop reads CASSPEAYPWDEQYF. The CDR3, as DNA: TGTGCCAGCTCACCAGAGGCCTACCCATGGGACGAGCAGTACTTC.

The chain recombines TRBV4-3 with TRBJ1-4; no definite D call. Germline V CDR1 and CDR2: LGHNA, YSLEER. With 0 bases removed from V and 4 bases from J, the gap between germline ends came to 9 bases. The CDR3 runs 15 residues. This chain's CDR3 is CASSQDWPDNEKLFF. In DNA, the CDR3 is TGCGCCAGCAGCCAAGATTGGCCAGATAATGAAAAACTGTTTTTT.

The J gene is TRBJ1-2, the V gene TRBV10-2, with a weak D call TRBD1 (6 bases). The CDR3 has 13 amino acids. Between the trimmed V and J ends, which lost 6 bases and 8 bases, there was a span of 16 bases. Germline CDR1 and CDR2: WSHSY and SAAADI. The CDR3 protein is CASRPQGLGGYTF. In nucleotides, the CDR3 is TGCGCCAGCAGACCTCAGGGGCTTGGGGGCTACACCTTC.

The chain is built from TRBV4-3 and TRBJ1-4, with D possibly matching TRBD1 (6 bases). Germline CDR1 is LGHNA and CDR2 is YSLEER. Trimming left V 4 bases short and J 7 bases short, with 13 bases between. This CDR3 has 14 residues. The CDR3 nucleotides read TGCGCCAGCAGCCCCACAGGGCCGGGTGAAAAACTGTTTTTT. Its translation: CASSPTGPGEKLFF.

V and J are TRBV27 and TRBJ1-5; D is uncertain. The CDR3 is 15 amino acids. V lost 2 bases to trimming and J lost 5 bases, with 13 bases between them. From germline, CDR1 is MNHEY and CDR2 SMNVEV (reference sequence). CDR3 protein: CASSLEGDGHQPQHF. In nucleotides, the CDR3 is TGTGCCAGCAGTTTAGAGGGAGACGGGCATCAGCCCCAGCATTTT.

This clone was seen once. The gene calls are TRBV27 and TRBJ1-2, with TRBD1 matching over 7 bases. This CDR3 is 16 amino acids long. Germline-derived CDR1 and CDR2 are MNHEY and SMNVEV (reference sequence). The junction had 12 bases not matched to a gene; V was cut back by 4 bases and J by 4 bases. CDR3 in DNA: TGTGCCAGCAGTTACAGGAAAGACAGGGTTGCCTATGGCTACACCTTC. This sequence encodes CASSYRKDRVAYGYTF.

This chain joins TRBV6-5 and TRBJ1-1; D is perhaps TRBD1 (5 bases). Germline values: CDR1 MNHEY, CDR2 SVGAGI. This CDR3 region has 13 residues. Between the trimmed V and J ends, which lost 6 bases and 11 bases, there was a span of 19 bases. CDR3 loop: CASREPGRSEAFF. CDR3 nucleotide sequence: TGTGCCAGCAGGGAGCCAGGGCGCAGTGAGGCTTTCTTT.